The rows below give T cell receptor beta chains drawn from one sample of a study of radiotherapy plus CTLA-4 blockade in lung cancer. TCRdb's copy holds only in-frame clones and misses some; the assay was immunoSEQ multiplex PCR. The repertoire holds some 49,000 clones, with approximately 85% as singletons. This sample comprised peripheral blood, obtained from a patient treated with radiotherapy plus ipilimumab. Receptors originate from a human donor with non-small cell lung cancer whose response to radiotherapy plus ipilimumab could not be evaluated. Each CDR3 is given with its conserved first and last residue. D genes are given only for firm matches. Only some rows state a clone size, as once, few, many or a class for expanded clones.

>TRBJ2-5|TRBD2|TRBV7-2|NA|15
CASSAGLAGRETQYF
TGTGCCAGCAGCGCAGGACTAGCGGGACGGGAGACCCAGTACTTC
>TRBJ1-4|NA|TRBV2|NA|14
CASSVTGFNEKLFF
TGTGCCAGCAGTGTAACGGGGTTTAATGAAAAACTGTTTTTT
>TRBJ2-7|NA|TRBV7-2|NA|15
CASSSSGSKPYEQYF
TGTGCCAGCAGCTCGTCGGGGTCAAAACCCTACGAGCAGTACTTC
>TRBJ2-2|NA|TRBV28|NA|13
CASITYSFGELFF
TGTGCCAGCATCACTTATAGTTTTGGGGAGCTGTTTTTT
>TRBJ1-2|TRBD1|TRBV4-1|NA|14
CASKDRPANYGYTF
TGCGCCAGCAAGGACAGGCCAGCTAACTATGGCTACACCTTC
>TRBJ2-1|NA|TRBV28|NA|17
CASSFSTGLVPYNEQFF
TGTGCCAGCAGTTTCTCAACCGGACTGGTTCCCTACAATGAGCAGTTCTTC
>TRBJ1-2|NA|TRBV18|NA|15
CASSPSRNRASGYTF
TGTGCCAGCTCACCCTCCCGGAACAGGGCGAGTGGCTACACCTTC
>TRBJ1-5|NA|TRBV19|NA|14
CASSTGQGNQPQHF
TGTGCCAGTAGTACAGGGCAGGGGAATCAGCCCCAGCATTTT
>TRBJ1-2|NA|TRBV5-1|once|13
CASSLSGAYGYTF
TGCGCCAGCAGCTTGAGCGGCGCGTATGGCTACACCTTC
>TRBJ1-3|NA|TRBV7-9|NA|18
CASIISPGSGEPGNTIYF
TGTGCCAGCATCATTAGCCCGGGATCAGGGGAACCAGGAAACACCATATATTTT
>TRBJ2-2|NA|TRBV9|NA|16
CASSASRHRNTGELFF
TGTGCCAGCAGCGCTAGCCGACACCGTAACACCGGGGAGCTGTTTTTT
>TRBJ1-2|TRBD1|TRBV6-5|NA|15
CASRAPPGQGNGYTF
TGTGCCAGCAGAGCTCCACCCGGACAGGGAAATGGCTACACCTTC
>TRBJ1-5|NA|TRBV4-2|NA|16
CASSQEPTASWQPQHF
TGTGCCAGCAGCCAAGAACCCACAGCCAGTTGGCAGCCCCAGCATTTT
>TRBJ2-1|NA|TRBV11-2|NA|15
CASSSDSFLYNEQFF
TGTGCCAGCAGCTCTGACAGCTTTCTATACAATGAGCAGTTCTTC
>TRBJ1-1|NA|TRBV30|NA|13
CAWSSTVNTEAFF
TGTGCCTGGAGTTCAACAGTGAACACTGAAGCTTTCTTT
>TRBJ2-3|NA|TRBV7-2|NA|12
CASSLRYGTQYF
TGTGCCAGCAGCTTACGGTACGGTACGCAGTATTTT
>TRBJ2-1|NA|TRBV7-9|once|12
CASREVQHEQFF
TGTGCCAGCAGGGAGGTCCAGCATGAGCAGTTCTTC
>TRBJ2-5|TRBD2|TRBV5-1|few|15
CASTRLTSAQETQYF
TGCGCCAGCACCCGACTGACTAGCGCACAAGAGACCCAGTACTTC
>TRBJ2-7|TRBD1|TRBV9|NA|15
CASSVQGQGADEQYF
TGTGCCAGCAGCGTACAGGGACAGGGTGCCGACGAGCAGTACTTC
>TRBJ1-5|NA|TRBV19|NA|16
CASSYTGGESNQPQHF
TGTGCCAGTAGTTATACGGGAGGTGAGAGCAATCAGCCCCAGCATTTT
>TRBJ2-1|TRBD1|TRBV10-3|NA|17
CAISVKLQQQGADEQFF
TGTGCCATCAGTGTGAAACTTCAACAACAGGGGGCTGATGAGCAGTTCTTC
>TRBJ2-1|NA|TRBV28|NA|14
CASSLEGTGNEQFF
TGTGCCAGCAGTTTGGAGGGGACGGGGAATGAGCAGTTCTTC
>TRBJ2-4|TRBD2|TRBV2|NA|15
CASSAGTSGGKIQYF
TGTGCCAGCAGTGCCGGGACTAGCGGAGGGAAAATTCAGTACTTC
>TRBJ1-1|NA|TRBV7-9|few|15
CASSSQGPMNTEAFF
TGTGCCAGCAGCTCACAGGGACCCATGAACACTGAAGCTTTCTTT
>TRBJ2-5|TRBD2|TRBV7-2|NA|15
CASSLAGGPEETQYF
TGTGCCAGCAGCTTAGCGGGAGGGCCGGAGGAGACCCAGTACTTC
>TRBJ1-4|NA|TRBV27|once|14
CASSLVGVGEKLFF
TGTGCCAGCAGCCTCGTAGGGGTTGGTGAAAAACTGTTTTTT
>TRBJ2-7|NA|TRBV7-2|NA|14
CASTPGGIAYEQYF
TGTGCCAGCACCCCCGGCGGGATAGCCTACGAGCAGTACTTC
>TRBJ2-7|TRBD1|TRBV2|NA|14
CASTRTGDAYEQYF
TGTGCCAGCACTAGGACAGGGGACGCCTACGAGCAGTACTTC
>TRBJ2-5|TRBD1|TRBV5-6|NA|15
CASSLDRGPQETQYF
TGTGCCAGCAGCTTGGACAGGGGGCCCCAAGAGACCCAGTACTTC
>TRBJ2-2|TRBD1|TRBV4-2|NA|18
CASRIGNRDRGYTGELFF
TGTGCCAGCAGAATAGGGAACCGGGACAGGGGGTACACCGGGGAGCTGTTTTTT
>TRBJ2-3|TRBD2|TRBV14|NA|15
CASSQLAGGIDTQYF
TGTGCCAGCAGTCAGCTAGCGGGAGGCATAGATACGCAGTATTTT
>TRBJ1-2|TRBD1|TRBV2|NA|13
CASSEGQLYGYTF
TGTGCCAGCAGTGAGGGACAGCTCTATGGCTACACCTTC
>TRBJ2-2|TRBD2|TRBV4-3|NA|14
CASSRRESDGELFF
TGCGCCAGCTCAAGGCGGGAGAGTGACGGGGAGCTGTTTTTT
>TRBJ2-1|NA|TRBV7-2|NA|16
CASSSQGGSSYNEQFF
TGTGCCAGCAGCAGTCAGGGGGGAAGCTCCTACAATGAGCAGTTCTTC
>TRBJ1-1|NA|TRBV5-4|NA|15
CASSWNRVLNTEAFF
TGTGCCAGCAGCTGGAACAGGGTATTGAACACTGAAGCTTTCTTT
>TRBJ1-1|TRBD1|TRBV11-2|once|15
CASSPSTGMNTEAFF
TGTGCCAGCAGCCCATCGACAGGGATGAACACTGAAGCTTTCTTT
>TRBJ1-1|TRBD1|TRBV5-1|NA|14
CASSGTGFNTEAFF
TGCGCCAGCAGCGGGACAGGGTTCAACACTGAAGCTTTCTTT
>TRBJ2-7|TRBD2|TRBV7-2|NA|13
CASSSTSGREQYF
TGTGCCAGCAGCTCTACTAGCGGGAGAGAGCAGTACTTC